The 4 T cell receptor beta chains presented below share a single source sample, sequenced in a study of CXCR3-negative and CXCR3-positive naive CD8 T cells. Broader study findings: TRB CDR3 hydrophobicity was greater in CXCR3-positive naive cells than in CXCR3-negative naive cells.

These receptors' targets are unknown. Via 5' RACE with UMI labels, TRB cDNA libraries were prepared. TCRdb derives one entry per CDR3 protein from the 5' RACE reads, leaving out DNA. There are approximately 90,000 distinct CDR3 sequences in the sample, with approximately 0.53% held by the top ten. Sequenced: naive CXCR3+ CD8+ T cells from blood. The sample's subset: CD45RO-CCR7+CD27+CD95- naive CD8+ T cells expressing CXCR3 (TNR3+). Receptors were obtained from a human donor in good health. Some clones in this sample may be carry-over from other donors' samples.

The chain couples TRBV6-5 to TRBJ2-3; as DNA is missing, the TRBD1 call by TCRdb cannot be tested. Germline V CDR1 and CDR2: MNHEY, SVGAGI. The CDR3 has 14 amino acids. The CDR3 reads CASHPGSNTDTQYF.

CDR3 sequence reads: CASSYSPLAGGPDETQYF. The chain couples TRBV6-2 or TRBV6-3 to TRBJ2-5; TCRdb names TRBD2, which stays unverified in the absence of DNA. The CDR3 runs to 18 residues. CDR1 MNHEY and CDR2 SVGEGT come from the germline V gene.

V and J are TRBV5-6 and TRBJ2-1; TCRdb's assignment of TRBD2 cannot be checked, as there is no DNA. This CDR3 spans 17 amino acids. Germline V CDR1 and CDR2: SGHDT, YYEEEE. The CDR3 loop is CASNGWTSETKHNEQFF. Together with reference TRBV5-6 and TRBJ2-1, the CDR3 gives the full variable domain: DAGVTQSPTHLIKTRGQQVTLRCSPKSGHDTVSWYQQALGQGPQFIFQYYEEEERQRGNFPDRFSGHQFPNYSSELNVNALLLGDSALYLCASNGWTSETKHNEQFFGPGTRLTVL.

The chain joins TRBV29-1 to TRBJ2-5; the TRBD1 assignment by TCRdb is unverifiable without DNA. From germline, CDR1 is SQVTM and CDR2 ANQGSEA. The CDR3 spans 16 residues. CDR3 amino acids: CSVEVRAALAQETQYF. Filled out from reference TRBV29-1 and TRBJ2-5, the complete variable domain reads SAVISQKPSRDICQRGTSLTIQCQVDSQVTMMFWYRQQPGQSLTLIATANQGSEATYESGFVIDKFPISRPNLTFSTLTVSNMSPEDSSIYLCSVEVRAALAQETQYFGPGTRLLVL.